This passage covers 31 T cell receptor beta chains from one sample sequenced in a study of cytomegalovirus exposure and HLA in healthy donors. The table came from immunoSEQ multiplex PCR; TCRdb's copy has only in-frame clones and leaves some out. Of 150,000 to 200,000 clones listed, roughly nine tenths are singletons. The material sequenced was PBMCs. These receptor sequences come from a young woman in good health and CMV-seropositive.

The V and J genes are TRBV9 and TRBJ1-2; 8 bases match TRBD1. V trimming: 6 bases; J trimming: 0 bases; junction bases outside the gene matches: 13. The CDR3 has 17 amino acids. Germline CDR1 SGDLS, CDR2 YYNGEE. CDR3 residues: CASTPRGGQAANYGYTF. The CDR3, as DNA: TGTGCCAGCACCCCCCGAGGGGGACAGGCAGCTAACTATGGCTACACCTTC. Based on the CDR3 plus reference TRBV9 and TRBJ1-2, the full variable domain is DSGVTQTPKHLITATGQRVTLRCSPRSGDLSVYWYQQSLDQGLQFLIQYYNGEERAKGNILERFSAQQFPDLHSELNLSSLELGDSALYFCASTPRGGQAANYGYTFGSGTRLTVV.

V gene TRBV4-1 combines with J gene TRBJ1-4; D call uncertain. CDR1 is MGHRA, CDR2 YSYEKL, per germline. The CDR3 covers 17 residues. Trimming cost V 0 bases and J 7 bases, with 18 bases left between them. CDR3 sequence: CASSQEWRAEEGEKLFF. The CDR3, as DNA: TGCGCCAGCAGCCAAGAGTGGCGGGCCGAGGAGGGTGAAAAACTGTTTTTT.

The chain carries TRBV4-3 and TRBJ1-1, with D possibly matching TRBD1 (6 bases). V lost 4 bases, J lost 2 bases, and 14 bases lay in between. The CDR3 is 15 amino acids. The germline V gene has CDR1 LGHNA and CDR2 YSLEER. CDR3 DNA: TGCGCCAGCAGCCGGGCGGGGGGCGCAAACACTGAAGCTTTCTTT. It encodes CASSRAGGANTEAFF.

This clone was detected only once. The V call is TRBV13, the J call TRBJ2-1, with 10 bases aligning to TRBD2. V shed 3 bases, J shed 8 bases, and the junction held 10 bases outside the gene matches. This CDR3 region has 16 residues. Germline CDR1 and CDR2: PRHDT and FYEKMQ (reference sequence). CDR3 amino acids: CASSFFKSGGEDEQFF. The CDR3, as DNA: TGTGCCAGCAGCTTCTTTAAGAGCGGGGGGGAGGATGAGCAGTTCTTC.

The rearrangement joins TRBV7-6 to TRBJ2-7; 7 bases agree with TRBD2. V shed 3 bases, J shed 7 bases, and the junction held 12 bases outside the gene matches. There are 15 residues in the CDR3. Germline V CDR1 and CDR2: SGHVS, FNYEAQ. As DNA, the CDR3 is TGTGCCAGCAGCTTCGGGGGGACTTCGTCGGAAGAGCAGTACTTC. Amino acids: CASSFGGTSSEEQYF.

The chain joins TRBV2 to TRBJ1-2; 10 nucleotides agree with TRBD1. The CDR3 consists of 13 residues. Trimming removed 7 bases from V and 5 bases from J; junction bases left unmatched: 4. Germline V gives CDR1 SNHLY, CDR2 FYNNEI. CDR3 residues: CASMGTGAYGYTF. In nucleotides, the CDR3 is TGTGCCAGCATGGGGACAGGGGCATATGGCTACACCTTC. Full variable domain (outside the CDR3, taken from reference TRBV2 and TRBJ1-2): EPEVTQTPSHQVTQMGQEVILRCVPISNHLYFYWYRQILGQKVEFLVSFYNNEISEKSEIFDDQFSVERPDGSNFTLKIRSTKLEDSAMYFCASMGTGAYGYTFGSGTRLTVV.

The J gene is TRBJ2-7, the V gene TRBV4-3, with D hard to call. Germline lookup yields CDR1 LGHNA and CDR2 YSLEER. Trimming shortened V by 0 bases and J by 0 bases, and 6 bases separated the two germline ends. CDR3 length equals 14 residues. CDR3 protein: CASSQDSGSYEQYF. The CDR3 region has the DNA TGCGCCAGCAGCCAAGATTCGGGCTCCTACGAGCAGTACTTC.

This chain uses TRBV4-3 with TRBJ2-7; 10 positions agree with TRBD1. J lost 2 bases, V lost 0 bases, and 4 bases had no gene match. The CDR3 totals 16 residues. Per the germline V gene, CDR1 is LGHNA and CDR2 is YSLEER. The CDR3 DNA reads as TGCGCCAGCAGCCAAGATCAAGACAGGGGGCCCTACGAGCAGTACTTC. Translated, it gives CASSQDQDRGPYEQYF.

This chain joins TRBV18 and TRBJ2-1; 10 bases are shared with TRBD2. CDR3 length: 17 residues. Trimming cost V 0 bases and J 6 bases; bases outside gene matches: 8. CDR1 KGHSH and CDR2 LQKENI come from the germline V gene. The CDR3 sequence: CASSPPISGGGLNEQFF. The CDR3 DNA follows: TGTGCCAGCTCACCACCGATCAGCGGGGGGGGACTCAATGAGCAGTTCTTC.

The CDR3 is CASSSPQTSGRGNEQFF. In DNA, the CDR3 is TGTGCCAGCAGTTCGCCACAGACTAGCGGGAGGGGCAATGAGCAGTTCTTC. This rearrangement joins TRBV28 to TRBJ2-1, with TRBD2 identical over 14 bases. CDR1 and CDR2 from the germline V gene are MDHEN and SYDVKM. Germline trimming cut 4 bases from V and 6 bases from J; bases unmatched to any gene: 8. This CDR3 has 17 amino acids.

This clone was counted a few times. V usage is TRBV28 and J usage is TRBJ1-3; weak D call: TRBD1 (5 bases). The CDR3 runs 16 residues. Germline V gene sequence: CDR1 MDHEN, CDR2 SYDVKM. V lost 8 bases, J lost 4 bases, and 21 bases lay in between. CDR3: CASVRPGPRAGNTIYF. Written as DNA, the CDR3 is TGTGCCAGCGTAAGACCAGGGCCTAGGGCAGGAAACACCATATATTTT.

This clone was detected once. This sequence joins TRBV28 and TRBJ2-7; 10 nucleotides agree with TRBD1. Trimming took 7 bases from V and 4 from J; bases not matched to a gene: 10. CDR1 is MDHEN and CDR2 is SYDVKM in the germline V gene. The CDR3 has 15 residues. The CDR3 spells CASKASGQGRYEQYF. The DNA for the CDR3 is TGTGCCAGCAAGGCATCGGGACAGGGGCGTTACGAGCAGTACTTC.

The CDR3 sequence is CASSRGWGLVGEQFF. For the CDR3, the DNA is TGCGCCAGCAGTCGTGGATGGGGGCTAGTAGGCGAGCAGTTCTTC. The chain joins TRBV4-1 to TRBJ2-1; TRBD1 might be the D (6 bases). Looked up from germline, CDR1 is MGHRA and CDR2 is YSYEKL. The V end lost 6 bases, the J end lost 10 bases, and 22 bases lay between the germline ends. The CDR3 sequence is 15 residues long.

The chain uses TRBV9 and TRBJ2-5; D gene uncertain. V was trimmed by 3 bases and J by 2 bases, leaving 17 bases between them. The CDR3 covers 16 residues. Germline V CDR1 and CDR2: SGDLS, YYNGEE. CDR3 nucleotide sequence: TGTGCCAGCAGCGCCGGCCTTCGAGACAAACAAGAGACCCAGTACTTC. It yields the protein CASSAGLRDKQETQYF. The full variable domain, with the rest looked up from reference TRBV9 and TRBJ2-5, is DSGVTQTPKHLITATGQRVTLRCSPRSGDLSVYWYQQSLDQGLQFLIQYYNGEERAKGNILERFSAQQFPDLHSELNLSSLELGDSALYFCASSAGLRDKQETQYFGPGTRLLVL.

About this clone itself: This may stem from a read error, because a much larger clone lies one nucleotide away. V usage is TRBV6-5 and J usage is TRBJ2-7, with TRBD2 matching 7 bases. There are 11 residues in the CDR3. Germline loops: CDR1 MNHEY, CDR2 SVGAGI. V shed 8 bases, J shed 3 bases, and the junction held 1 base outside the gene matches. The CDR3 spells CASAGVYEQYF. The DNA for the CDR3 is TGTGCCAGCGCGGGGGTCTACGAGCAGTACTTC.

The CDR3: CASSFAQGSGNTIYF. CDR3 coding DNA: TGTGCCAGCAGCTTCGCCCAGGGGTCTGGAAACACCATATATTTT. The chain couples TRBV7-9 to TRBJ1-3, with D possibly TRBD1 on 6 matching bases. CDR3 length equals 15 residues. The V gene lost 3 bases and the J gene lost 1 base, with 10 bases spanning the gap. CDR1 is SEHNR, CDR2 FQNEAQ, per germline (reference sequence).

V and J are TRBV9 and TRBJ2-3; D is perhaps TRBD1 (5 bases). V was cut by 4 bases and J by 2 bases, with 14 bases left in between. Germline loops: CDR1 SGDLS, CDR2 YYNGEE. CDR3 size: 15 residues. CDR3 sequence: CASSRLDTPTDTQYF. The DNA for the CDR3 is TGTGCCAGCAGCCGCCTGGACACACCCACAGATACGCAGTATTTT.

The chain links TRBV27 to TRBJ2-1; 12 nucleotides align to TRBD2. Trimming at V came to 7 bases and at J to 6 bases, leaving 1 base not matched to a gene. Germline assignment: CDR1 MNHEY and CDR2 SMNVEV (reference sequence). CDR3 size: 13 residues. CDR3 in amino acids: CASKLAGGNEQFF. The DNA for the CDR3 is TGTGCCAGCAAACTAGCGGGAGGCAATGAGCAGTTCTTC.

The chain couples TRBV6-4 to TRBJ2-2, with TRBD2 as a possible D gene (5 bases). Germline V gene data show CDR1 as MRHNA and CDR2 as SNTAGT. CDR3 length equals 16 residues. Trimming shortened V by 0 bases and J by 4 bases, and 12 bases separated the two germline ends. The CDR3 sequence: CASSDSGSSSTGELFF. CDR3 nucleotides: TGTGCCAGCAGTGACTCGGGGAGCTCCAGCACCGGGGAGCTGTTTTTT.

The chain is built from TRBV5-4 and TRBJ2-7, with D perhaps matching TRBD2 (6 bases). This CDR3 contains 14 residues. Germline V gene data show CDR1 as SGHNT and CDR2 as YYREEE (reference sequence). V was clipped by 0 bases and J by 4 bases, with 11 bases between them. The CDR3 reads CASSLDGLMYEQYF. The CDR3 DNA reads TGTGCCAGCAGCTTGGATGGACTAATGTACGAGCAGTACTTC.

This chain links TRBV29-1 with TRBJ2-7; D remains unclear. Trimming cost V 4 bases and J 1 base, with 11 bases left between them. This CDR3 has 13 amino acids. CDR1 is SQVTM and CDR2 is ANQGSEA in the germline V gene. The CDR3 coding sequence is TGCAGCGTTGTGAGCTCGGAGTCCTACGAGCAGTACTTC. It translates to CSVVSSESYEQYF.

The rearrangement uses TRBV4-3 and TRBJ2-3, with a weak D call TRBD2 (5 bases). Trimming took off 0 bases at V and 4 bases at J, with 11 bases between the two ends. Germline V CDR1 and CDR2: LGHNA, YSLEER. The CDR3 is 15 residues long. The CDR3: CASSQDRYGADTQYF. DNA for the CDR3: TGCGCCAGCAGCCAAGATCGTTACGGGGCAGATACGCAGTATTTT.

The rearrangement joins TRBV11-2 to TRBJ1-2; a possible D gene is TRBD1 (5 bases). The V and J ends lost 2 bases and 3 bases respectively, with 13 bases between them. CDR3 size: 15 residues. Looked up from germline, CDR1 is SGHAT and CDR2 is FQNNGV. CDR3 nucleotides: TGTGCCAGCAGCTTAATGGGGGGGAGCGACTATGGCTACACCTTC. This codes for CASSLMGGSDYGYTF. Supplemented by reference TRBV11-2 and TRBJ1-2, the full variable domain reads EAGVAQSPRYKIIEKRQSVAFWCNPISGHATLYWYQQILGQGPKLLIQFQNNGVVDDSQLPKDRFSAERLKGVDSTLKIQPAKLEDSAVYLCASSLMGGSDYGYTFGSGTRLTVV.

This clone was found once. The rearrangement links TRBV5-1 to TRBJ1-2, with TRBD1 identical over 7 bases. The CDR3 runs to 14 residues. Germline loops: CDR1 SGHRS, CDR2 YFSETQ. After removal of 0 bases from V and 8 bases from J, the junction contained 7 bases not matched to a gene. This CDR3 reads CASSLAQTGQGYTF. DNA of the CDR3: TGCGCCAGCAGCTTGGCCCAGACAGGGCAGGGCTACACCTTC.

The V and J genes are TRBV5-4 and TRBJ2-3, with 10 bases identical to TRBD2. The trim removed 0 bases at V and 2 bases at J, leaving 3 bases unmatched. Germline loops: CDR1 SGHNT, CDR2 YYREEE (reference sequence). The CDR3 has 16 residues. The CDR3 spells CASSLALAGDTDTQYF. The CDR3 region has the DNA TGTGCCAGCAGCTTGGCCCTAGCGGGAGACACAGATACGCAGTATTTT.

The V and J genes are TRBV19 and TRBJ2-1, with D possibly being TRBD2 (6 bases). Trimming removed 1 base at V and 6 bases at J, with 13 bases between. The CDR3 loop spans 15 amino acids. Germline V gives CDR1 LNHDA, CDR2 SQIVND (reference sequence). As DNA, the CDR3 is TGTGCCAGTAGTATAGGCGGGGTCGTCATCAATGAGCAGTTCTTC. Translation gives CASSIGGVVINEQFF.

The rearrangement uses TRBV5-6 and TRBJ2-3, with TRBD1 as a possible D gene (5 bases). CDR3 length: 15 residues. The V end lost 0 bases, the J end lost 2 bases, and 10 bases lay between the germline ends. Germline CDR1 and CDR2: SGHDT and YYEEEE. CDR3 sequence: CASSLDVGATDTQYF. In nucleotides, the CDR3 is TGTGCCAGCAGCTTGGACGTAGGGGCCACAGATACGCAGTATTTT. Drawing the rest from reference TRBV5-6 and TRBJ2-3, the complete variable domain is DAGVTQSPTHLIKTRGQQVTLRCSPKSGHDTVSWYQQALGQGPQFIFQYYEEEERQRGNFPDRFSGHQFPNYSSELNVNALLLGDSALYLCASSLDVGATDTQYFGPGTRLTVL.

CDR3 sequence (DNA): TGTGCCAGCAGTTCTTACACCTACAATGAGCAGTTCTTC. Amino acid sequence: CASSSYTYNEQFF. The rearrangement links TRBV25-1 to TRBJ2-1; no reliable D call. Germline CDR1 reads MGHDK; CDR2 reads SYGVNS. The CDR3 has 13 amino acids. Trimming took off 5 bases at V and 2 bases at J, with 7 bases between the two ends.

J is TRBJ1-5 and V is TRBV7-9; the match to TRBD1 covers 10 bases. The V and J ends lost 4 bases and 8 bases, in that order; junction bases with no gene match: 11. Germline CDR1 reads SEHNR; CDR2 reads FQNEAQ (reference sequence). The CDR3 spans 16 residues. CDR3 sequence (DNA): TGTGCCAGCAGCTCGGGACAGGGGAACCCTCAAGAGCCCCAGCATTTT. This translates into CASSSGQGNPQEPQHF.

The V and J genes are TRBV28 and TRBJ1-2; no firm D call. The CDR3 is 12 amino acids. From germline, CDR1 is MDHEN and CDR2 SYDVKM. The V end lost 7 bases, the J end lost 8 bases, and 14 bases lay between the germline ends. CDR3 DNA: TGTGCCAGCATGGGGAGGGCGAGGGGCTACACCTTC. Its protein product is CASMGRARGYTF.

The rearrangement uses TRBV28 and TRBJ2-7; D may be TRBD1 (6 bases). The germline V gene encodes CDR1 MDHEN and CDR2 SYDVKM. This CDR3 contains 15 residues. The germline V and J ends were trimmed by 3 bases and 5 bases, with 17 bases remaining between them. This CDR3 reads CASSFTGTRPHEQYF. The CDR3 coding sequence is TGTGCCAGCAGTTTTACCGGGACAAGGCCCCACGAGCAGTACTTC.